These 9 T cell receptor beta chains share one sample of origin, sequenced in a study of shared clonotypes between healthy human individuals. As defined, naive CD8 cells were CD45RO-negative and positively selected for CCR7, with terminally differentiated effector memory CD45RA+ cells excluded. Repertoires were generated with immunoSEQ multiplex PCR, while TCRdb's copy carries only in-frame clones and drops some. The data contain fewer than 1 million clones, around 96% of them singletons. Sequencing was carried out using naive CD8+ T cells sorted from blood. The receptors come from a man younger than 40 in good health.

This clone was counted once. The chain links TRBV7-6 to TRBJ2-5; a weak D match, TRBD2 (6 bases). The CDR3 length is 16 residues. The V gene lost 1 base and the J gene lost 1 base, with 13 bases spanning the gap. Germline CDR1 and CDR2: SGHVS and FNYEAQ. CDR3 coding DNA: TGTGCCAGCAGCTTAGAATCCAGCGGGTTCCAAGAGACCCAGTACTTC. Translated: CASSLESSGFQETQYF.

This chain connects TRBV6-6 to TRBJ2-1; unclear D gene. Looked up from germline, CDR1 is MNHNY and CDR2 is SVGAGI (reference sequence). Between the trimmed V and J ends, which lost 0 bases and 0 bases, there was a span of 6 bases. CDR3 length equals 15 residues. The CDR3 spells CASSYSVSSYNEQFF. For the CDR3, the DNA is TGTGCCAGCAGTTACTCTGTCAGCTCCTACAATGAGCAGTTCTTC.

This clone was detected once. V usage is TRBV15 and J usage is TRBJ1-1; 7 positions match TRBD1. CDR1 and CDR2 from the germline V gene are LNHNV and YYDKDF (reference sequence). CDR3 length: 17 residues. V dropped 2 bases and J dropped 1; count of bases not matched to a gene: 10. The CDR3, as DNA: TGTGCCACCAGCAGATTCAGGGGATCAGGGGGGAACACTGAAGCTTTCTTT. As protein: CATSRFRGSGGNTEAFF.

The V gene is TRBV29-1, the J gene TRBJ2-3; D remains unclear. The CDR3 has 14 residues. V shed 4 bases and J shed 4 bases, with 15 bases lying between them. Germline V CDR1 and CDR2: SQVTM, ANQGSEA. The CDR3 sequence: CSVVALSAPDTQYF. The CDR3 DNA reads TGCAGCGTTGTGGCACTTTCAGCACCAGATACGCAGTATTTT.

This clone appeared once. This rearrangement joins TRBV27 to TRBJ2-7, with TRBD2 identical over 13 bases. From germline, CDR1 is MNHEY and CDR2 SMNVEV (reference sequence). Trimming cost V 6 bases and J 6 bases; bases outside gene matches: 8. The CDR3 is made up of 15 amino acids. CDR3 coding DNA: TGTGCCAGCAGGCTTAGGACTAGCGGGAGCTCCGAGCAGTACTTC. Residues: CASRLRTSGSSEQYF.

V is TRBV30 and J is TRBJ1-1, with D unclear. Deletions cut 6 bases from V and 0 bases from J, with 11 bases between. The CDR3 is made up of 13 amino acids. Per germline, CDR1 GTSNPN and CDR2 SVGIG (reference sequence). The CDR3 DNA reads TGTGCCTGTTGGGGTCCTTTGAACACTGAAGCTTTCTTT. This encodes CACWGPLNTEAFF.

The J gene is TRBJ1-5, the V gene TRBV6-6, with a tentative D call TRBD1 (5 bases). Germline CDR1 MNHNY, CDR2 SVGAGI (reference sequence). Trimming took 10 bases from V and 6 from J, leaving 16 bases between them. The CDR3 loop spans 13 amino acids. The CDR3 DNA follows: TGTGCCATCGCAGGCACAGGAGCTCAGCCCCAGCATTTT. Its protein is CAIAGTGAQPQHF.

The V and J genes are TRBV9 and TRBJ2-1, with 8 bases identical to TRBD2. The V and J ends lost 0 bases and 4 bases, in that order; junction bases with no gene match: 6. Germline V gene lookup returns CDR1 SGDLS and CDR2 YYNGEE. This CDR3 is 16 amino acids long. CDR3 residues: CASSVATSGAYNEQFF. CDR3 DNA: TGTGCCAGCAGCGTAGCCACTAGCGGTGCTTACAATGAGCAGTTCTTC.

This clone was picked up one time. In nucleotides, the CDR3 is TGTGCCAGCAGCTTAATTGGCGGGAGGACGGCTCGGTACAATGAGCAGTTCTTC. It yields the protein CASSLIGGRTARYNEQFF. The V call is TRBV11-2, the J call TRBJ2-1, with 8 bases matching TRBD2. Germline lookup yields CDR1 SGHAT and CDR2 FQNNGV. Germline trimming cut 2 bases from V and 4 bases from J; bases unmatched to any gene: 13. The CDR3 has 18 residues.